This T cell receptor (beta chain) was captured by sequencing in a study of graft-versus-host responses after intestinal transplantation. TCRdb keeps only in-frame clones here, not all; method: immunoSEQ multiplex PCR. The repertoire holds tens of thousands of clones, roughly 91% seen once, with nearly 0.5% in the top ten. As to this clone: What it binds is unknown.

CDR1 is LGHNA and CDR2 is YSLEER in the germline V gene. This CDR3 is built from 15 residues. The V end was cut by 0 bases, the J end by 0 bases, with 8 bases between. This sample comprised unstimulated CD8+ T cells sorted from spleen or lymph node cells, obtained before intestinal transplant. The V and J genes are TRBV4-3 and TRBJ1-1; no firm D call. The TCR originated in a human donor who received an intestinal transplant. The CDR3 loop reads CASSQDQQVNTEAFF. The DNA of the CDR3 is TGCGCCAGCAGCCAAGATCAACAAGTGAACACTGAAGCTTTCTTT.